Listed here are 31 T cell receptor beta chains from one sample, sequenced in a study of shared clonotypes between healthy human individuals (TCRdb year 2020). For the CD8 naive samples, CD45RO-negative cells were positively selected for CCR7, yielding a CD45RA+CCR7+ population from which TemRA cells were excluded. Library creation used the immunoSEQ multiplex PCR assay. As stored in TCRdb, this immuneACCESS dataset retains in-frame rearrangements with V and J assigned. A fraction of the clones does not appear; measured against another copy, unresolved V genes explain less than half of the discrepancy, and the remainder lacks a known reason. Here the sample has hundreds of thousands of clones; 80% to 95% occur a single time. The biggest ten clones account for less than 25% of the sample. The sample taken for sequencing was naive CD8+ T cells sorted from blood. In light of the paper, this sample's cell subset or site label describes: CD45RA+CCR7+. Receptors were obtained from a man aged 25-45 years in good health.

The chain links TRBV4-1 to TRBJ2-7; TRBD1 is a possible D gene (6 bases). Per the germline V gene, CDR1 is MGHRA and CDR2 is YSYEKL. Trimming removed 3 bases at V and 0 bases at J, with 15 bases between. The CDR3 extends over 16 amino acids. CDR3 DNA: TGCGCCAGCAGCCAGACCGGGACACCGAGCTCCTACGAGCAGTACTTC. It translates to CASSQTGTPSSYEQYF.

V is TRBV7-9 and J is TRBJ2-7; no clear D. The germline V gene encodes CDR1 SEHNR and CDR2 FQNEAQ (reference sequence). V shed 5 bases and J shed 0 bases, with 14 bases lying between them. This CDR3 has 15 residues. CDR3 coding DNA: TGTGCCAGCAGCCGCGGCGGAACCTACTCCTACGAGCAGTACTTC. The encoded protein is CASSRGGTYSYEQYF.

For this clone: Within the sample, other DNA sequences also encode this same CDR3. The genes are TRBV4-2 and TRBJ1-1; D gene ambiguous. The V end lost 0 bases, the J end lost 9 bases, and 8 bases lay between the germline ends. The CDR3 is made up of 12 amino acids. CDR1 and CDR2 (germline): LGHNA, YNFKEQ. The CDR3 protein is CASSQDGRQAFF. In nucleotides, the CDR3 is TGTGCCAGCAGCCAAGATGGGCGCCAAGCTTTCTTT.

This clone was detected once. The chain uses TRBV7-9 and TRBJ2-1; 10 bases fit TRBD2. Looked up from germline, CDR1 is SEHNR and CDR2 is FQNEAQ (reference sequence). V was clipped by 2 bases and J by 7 bases; unmatched bases: 5. The CDR3 covers 15 residues. The CDR3 bases are TGTGCCAGCAGCTTAATCAGCGGGAGGGGGAATGAGCAGTTCTTC. It is translated as CASSLISGRGNEQFF.

The chain uses TRBV7-8 and TRBJ2-3, with D perhaps matching TRBD2 (6 bases). This CDR3 has 14 amino acids. The germline V gene has CDR1 SGHVS and CDR2 FQNEAQ. Trimming removed 5 bases from V and 1 base from J, with 10 bases in between. CDR3 sequence reads: CASSRSGGTDTQYF. CDR3 DNA: TGTGCCAGCAGCCGTAGCGGTGGCACAGATACGCAGTATTTT.

This clone appeared a few times. The sample has other DNA sequences that encode this CDR3 too. V is TRBV30 and J is TRBJ2-5; TRBD1 might be the D (6 bases). Germline-derived CDR1 and CDR2 are GTSNPN and SVGIG (reference sequence). The ends were cut back, 2 bases at V and 2 bases at J, with 9 bases in the middle. CDR3 length: 13 amino acids. CDR3 region: CAWSLGTQETQYF. CDR3 coding DNA: TGTGCCTGGAGTTTAGGGACACAAGAGACCCAGTACTTC.

The chain carries TRBV7-9 and TRBJ2-5; TRBD1 matches at 9 bases. Losses at the gene ends were 4 bases for V and 5 bases for J; bases not matched to a gene: 11. CDR1 is SEHNR, CDR2 FQNEAQ, per germline (reference sequence). The CDR3 spans 16 residues. CDR3 region: CASSSLPGQGGETQYF. As DNA, the CDR3 is TGTGCCAGCAGCTCACTACCGGGACAGGGCGGCGAGACCCAGTACTTC. The whole variable domain, remainder taken from reference TRBV7-9 and TRBJ2-5, is DTGVSQNPRHKITKRGQNVTFRCDPISEHNRLYWYRQTLGQGPEFLTYFQNEAQLEKSRLLSDRFSAERPKGSFSTLEIQRTEQGDSAMYLCASSSLPGQGGETQYFGPGTRLLVL.

Notes on this clone: Other DNA sequences in this sample translate to the same CDR3. The CDR3 DNA sequence: TGTGCCAGCAGCTTAACATCTAGCACAGATACGCAGTATTTT. It encodes CASSLTSSTDTQYF. The rearrangement uses TRBV7-9 and TRBJ2-3; no definite D call. This CDR3 is built from 14 residues. CDR1 is SEHNR, CDR2 FQNEAQ, per germline (reference sequence). Trimming stripped 2 bases from V and 0 bases from J, with 6 bases between.

This clone was counted between two and nine times. This chain connects TRBV6-5 to TRBJ1-2; D gene uncertain. Trimming cost V 8 bases and J 4 bases, with 14 bases left between them. The CDR3 sequence is 13 residues long. Germline V gives CDR1 MNHEY, CDR2 SVGAGI. CDR3 sequence: CASGVPGGYGYTF. The CDR3, as DNA: TGTGCCAGCGGGGTCCCAGGAGGCTATGGCTACACCTTC.

Details on this clone: This CDR3 is also generated by other DNA sequences in the sample. As DNA, the CDR3 is TGTGCCAGCAGCCTAGGAACTGGACCATACGAGCAGTACTTC. Its protein product is CASSLGTGPYEQYF. The chain combines TRBV7-6 with TRBJ2-7, with D uncertain. CDR1 and CDR2 (germline): SGHVS, FNYEAQ. The length of the CDR3 is 14 residues. The V gene lost 5 bases and the J gene lost 4 bases, with 15 bases spanning the gap. The full variable domain, completed using reference TRBV7-6 and TRBJ2-7, is GAGVSQSPRYKVTKRGQDVALRCDPISGHVSLYWYRQALGQGPEFLTYFNYEAQQDKSGLPNDRFSAERPEGSISTLTIQRTEQRDSAMYRCASSLGTGPYEQYFGPGTRLTVT.

The rearrangement joins TRBV7-9 to TRBJ2-1; 8 bases line up with TRBD2. Germline CDR1 SEHNR, CDR2 FQNEAQ (reference sequence). Germline trimming cut 8 bases from V and 6 bases from J; bases unmatched to any gene: 9. This CDR3 is 14 amino acids long. CDR3 region: CASRRSSGSNEQFF. The CDR3 DNA sequence: TGTGCCAGCCGGCGATCCAGCGGGAGCAATGAGCAGTTCTTC.

V usage is TRBV5-4 and J usage is TRBJ2-1; a weak D match, TRBD1 (5 bases). Trimming left V 0 bases short and J 6 bases short, with 10 bases between. In germline, CDR1 is SGHNT, CDR2 YYREEE (reference sequence). The CDR3 consists of 14 residues. The chain's CDR3 is CASSLGTGPNEQFF. The CDR3 bases are TGTGCCAGCAGCTTGGGCACAGGCCCCAATGAGCAGTTCTTC.

This chain uses TRBV6-5 with TRBJ2-7; the D call may be TRBD1 or TRBD2 (5 bases each). Germline V gives CDR1 MNHEY, CDR2 SVGAGI. This CDR3 is 11 amino acids long. Trimming left V 10 bases short and J 4 bases short, with 11 bases between. CDR3 sequence: CATRGVYEQYF. The CDR3 nucleotides are TGTGCCACGAGGGGCGTGTACGAGCAGTACTTC.

A note on this clone: Different DNA sequences within this sample yield the same CDR3. The chain employs TRBV6-1 and TRBJ2-7; the D is unclear. This CDR3 is built from 11 residues. CDR1 is MNHNS, CDR2 SASEGT, per germline. V was cut by 6 bases and J by 4 bases, with 7 bases left in between. This CDR3 is CASSRNYEQYF. CDR3 sequence (DNA): TGTGCCAGCAGCAGAAATTACGAGCAGTACTTC.

On this clone: Other DNA sequences from this sample encode an identical CDR3 as well. The chain recombines TRBV9 with TRBJ1-1, with D hard to call. The germline V gene has CDR1 SGDLS and CDR2 YYNGEE. V was pared by 0 bases and J by 3 bases, with 9 bases between. The CDR3 consists of 14 residues. The CDR3 region has the DNA TGTGCCAGCAGCGTAGGAGGGAGGCACACTGAAGCTTTCTTT. Its translation is CASSVGGRHTEAFF.

The J gene is TRBJ2-1, the V gene TRBV13; D not certain. Germline CDR1 is PRHDT and CDR2 is FYEKMQ (reference sequence). V was trimmed by 5 bases and J by 8 bases, leaving 16 bases between them. The CDR3 length is 14 residues. The CDR3 sequence: CASSPDSSLDEQFF. The CDR3 coding sequence is TGTGCCAGCAGCCCCGACTCATCCCTCGATGAGCAGTTCTTC.

This sequence joins TRBV28 and TRBJ2-3; 7 bases line up with TRBD1. J was trimmed by 3 bases and V by 6 bases; bases with no gene match: 9. CDR3 length: 15 amino acids. CDR1 and CDR2 (germline): MDHEN, SYDVKM. CDR3 sequence (DNA): TGTGCCAGCAGGATGACAGGGAAGACAACAGATACGCAGTATTTT. Its protein is CASRMTGKTTDTQYF.

CDR3 sequence reads: CASRTGQYSNQPQHF. CDR3 DNA: TGTGCCAGCAGGACGGGACAATATAGCAATCAGCCCCAGCATTTT. The chain couples TRBV6-5 to TRBJ1-5; a weak D match, TRBD1 (6 bases). The length of the CDR3 is 15 residues. Trimming left V 6 bases short and J 0 bases short, with 12 bases between. Germline V gene sequence: CDR1 MNHEY, CDR2 SVGAGI.

The chain uses TRBV29-1 and TRBJ1-1; D is possibly TRBD1 (5 bases). Germline CDR1 reads SQVTM; CDR2 reads ANQGSEA. The CDR3 consists of 15 residues. The V end lost 0 bases, the J end lost 1 base, and 12 bases lay between the germline ends. This CDR3 is CSVEDFRGENTEAFF. CDR3 coding DNA: TGCAGCGTTGAAGATTTCCGGGGGGAGAACACTGAAGCTTTCTTT.

This chain uses TRBV27 with TRBJ2-7, with D possibly TRBD1 on 6 matching bases. The CDR3 length is 13 residues. Germline V gene data show CDR1 as MNHEY and CDR2 as SMNVEV (reference sequence). V dropped 4 bases and J dropped 3 bases, with 10 bases sitting between them. CDR3 region: CASSWTADYEQYF. CDR3 DNA: TGTGCCAGCAGTTGGACAGCGGACTACGAGCAGTACTTC.

The chain joins TRBV7-9 to TRBJ1-5; D is uncertain. The CDR3 runs to 14 residues. Germline values: CDR1 SEHNR, CDR2 FQNEAQ (reference sequence). Trimming stripped 5 bases from V and 11 bases from J, with 19 bases between. CDR3 bases: TGTGCCAGCAGCCACTCGGCCGGCGGTTGGGCCCAGCATTTT. Its protein product is CASSHSAGGWAQHF.

The chain joins TRBV4-3 to TRBJ2-1; TRBD2 matches 7 bases. The CDR3 consists of 17 residues. Germline V CDR1 and CDR2: LGHNA, YSLEER. V lost 6 bases, J lost 7 bases, and 18 bases stayed unmatched. The CDR3 is CASRPSRTSVGTNEQFF. CDR3 DNA sequence: TGCGCCAGCAGACCTTCTCGGACTAGTGTAGGAACGAATGAGCAGTTCTTC.

The V call is TRBV15, the J call TRBJ2-3; either TRBD1 or TRBD2 may fit D (5 bases each). The CDR3 length is 16 residues. V dropped 0 bases and J dropped 3 bases, with 13 bases sitting between them. Germline V lookup: CDR1 LNHNV, CDR2 YYDKDF (reference sequence). The CDR3 region has the DNA TGTGCCACCAGCAGAGAGGTGGGACCCCCAACAGATACGCAGTATTTT. Protein sequence: CATSREVGPPTDTQYF.

The V call is TRBV9, the J call TRBJ2-5, with TRBD2 matching 13 bases. The V gene end was trimmed by 3 bases and the J gene end by 1 base; junction bases not matched to a gene: 6. Germline V gene data show CDR1 as SGDLS and CDR2 as YYNGEE. This CDR3 is built from 17 residues. The chain's CDR3 is CASSGGTSGNIQETQYF. DNA for the CDR3: TGTGCCAGCAGCGGAGGGACTAGCGGGAACATCCAAGAGACCCAGTACTTC.

The gene calls are TRBV7-3 and TRBJ2-2, with 14 bases identical to TRBD2. CDR1 SGHTA and CDR2 FQGTGA come from the germline V gene. With 4 bases clipped from V and 5 bases from J, the junction kept 6 bases outside the gene matches. CDR3 length: 17 amino acids. The CDR3 loop reads CASSSGLAGGLTGELFF. CDR3 DNA: TGTGCCAGCAGCTCCGGACTAGCGGGAGGTTTGACCGGGGAGCTGTTTTTT.

The chain combines TRBV19 with TRBJ2-4; 7 bases are shared with TRBD2. Trimming cost V 3 bases and J 7 bases; bases outside gene matches: 3. This CDR3 region has 13 residues. The germline V gene has CDR1 LNHDA and CDR2 SQIVND (reference sequence). CDR3 sequence: CASSIGGFNIQYF. The DNA for the CDR3 is TGTGCCAGTAGTATCGGGGGGTTCAACATTCAGTACTTC.

J is TRBJ2-1 and V is TRBV9; D remains ambiguous. The germline V gene encodes CDR1 SGDLS and CDR2 YYNGEE. Deletions cut 3 bases from V and 7 bases from J, with 5 bases between. The CDR3 totals 11 residues. The CDR3 sequence: CASSGLNEQFF. DNA for the CDR3: TGTGCCAGCAGCGGATTAAATGAGCAGTTCTTC.

This chain links TRBV27 with TRBJ2-7; D tentatively fits TRBD1 or TRBD2 (5 bases each). With 2 bases removed from V and 7 bases from J, the gap between germline ends came to 9 bases. Per germline, CDR1 MNHEY and CDR2 SMNVEV (reference sequence). The CDR3 runs to 12 residues. CDR3 in amino acids: CASSLRGVEQYF. CDR3 DNA sequence: TGTGCCAGCAGTTTACGAGGGGTTGAGCAGTACTTC.

A single count supports this clone. The CDR3 DNA reads TGTGCCAGCACCGCCGGGACAGGGGGCGGATACGAGCAGTACTTC. It yields the protein CASTAGTGGGYEQYF. This rearrangement joins TRBV6-1 to TRBJ2-7; 12 nucleotides match TRBD1. The CDR3 runs to 15 residues. Losses at the gene ends were 7 bases for V and 4 bases for J; bases not matched to a gene: 8. Germline CDR1 is MNHNS and CDR2 is SASEGT.

This sequence joins TRBV11-2 and TRBJ2-1; 11 nucleotides agree with TRBD2. Germline lookup yields CDR1 SGHAT and CDR2 FQNNGV. This CDR3 is 16 amino acids long. V lost 2 bases, J lost 7 bases, and 7 bases stayed unmatched. The CDR3 protein is CASSLTARTSGNEQFF. The CDR3 DNA follows: TGTGCCAGCAGCTTAACTGCCAGGACTAGCGGGAATGAGCAGTTCTTC. The full variable domain, with the rest looked up from reference TRBV11-2 and TRBJ2-1, is EAGVAQSPRYKIIEKRQSVAFWCNPISGHATLYWYQQILGQGPKLLIQFQNNGVVDDSQLPKDRFSAERLKGVDSTLKIQPAKLEDSAVYLCASSLTARTSGNEQFFGPGTRLTVL.

This clone has just one count. The chain couples TRBV6-6 to TRBJ2-7; the match to TRBD2 covers 9 bases. The germline gives CDR1 MNHNY, CDR2 SVGAGI (reference sequence). After removal of 5 bases from V and 3 bases from J, the junction contained 2 bases not matched to a gene. The CDR3 loop spans 13 amino acids. Written as DNA, the CDR3 is TGTGCCAGCAGTGGCGGGGGGGGCTACGAGCAGTACTTC. This codes for CASSGGGGYEQYF.